These 4 T cell receptor beta chains came from one sample sequenced in a study of T cells after yellow fever vaccination. MiXCR, run by TCRdb on the 5' RACE reads, gives a single entry per CDR3 protein. The sample consists of more than 250,000 distinct CDR3 sequences, 6.5% to 8.5% of them appearing once. This material consisted of PBMCs, taken about 41 days after the first yellow fever vaccination. The receptors here all came from a man between 18 and 29 years old who received the YFV17D yellow fever vaccine.

This clonotype was detected a few times. The rearrangement uses TRBV25-1 and TRBJ2-7, with D perhaps being TRBD1 or TRBD2 (7 bases each). The CDR3 loop spans 15 amino acids. The ends were cut back, 4 bases at V and 5 bases at J, with 18 bases in the middle. Germline CDR1 and CDR2: MGHDK and SYGVNS. The CDR3 sequence is CASSVTPRGGDEQYF. Here the CDR3 DNA reads TGTGCCAGCAGTGTTACTCCCAGGGGGGGCGACGAGCAGTACTTC.

This clonotype came up many times. The chain links TRBV5-4 to TRBJ2-5; D gene uncertain. This CDR3 comprises 13 residues. Trimming took off 5 bases at V and 1 base at J, with 9 bases between the two ends. Per the germline V gene, CDR1 is SGHNT and CDR2 is YYREEE (reference sequence). CDR3 sequence (DNA): TGTGCCAGCAGTCCCGCAGGCCAAGAGACCCAGTACTTC. This codes for CASSPAGQETQYF.

There are many counts of this clonotype. The chain recombines TRBV6-2 or TRBV6-3 with TRBJ2-1; 10 nucleotides align to TRBD2. CDR1 MNHEY and CDR2 SVGEGT come from the germline V gene. Trimming removed 5 bases from V and 10 bases from J; junction bases left unmatched: 11. The CDR3 has 15 amino acids. The CDR3 DNA reads as TGTGCCAGCAGTCCTAGCGGGAGCCTCCCCTTGGAGCAGTTCTTC. This encodes CASSPSGSLPLEQFF.

This clonotype was seen at least ten times. The chain employs TRBV11-1 and TRBJ2-1; perhaps TRBD2 as D (6 bases). CDR3 length: 17 amino acids. Trimming removed 3 bases at V and 0 bases at J, with 15 bases between. Germline CDR1 is SGHAT and CDR2 is FQDESV (reference sequence). CDR3 residues: CASSFGGIVSSYNEQFF. In nucleotides, the CDR3 is TGTGCCAGCAGCTTCGGAGGGATCGTGAGCTCCTACAATGAGCAGTTCTTC.